The 18 T cell receptor beta chains presented below share a single source sample, sequenced in a study of blood T cell repertoires in COVID-19. Clones were read by immunoSEQ multiplex PCR, and TCRdb kept only the in-frame ones, dropping some. The sample shows fewer than 300,000 clones, 85% of them seen only once. The sequenced sample was PBMCs or T cells enriched from blood (not recorded which). The receptors were sampled from a woman in her fifties or sixties who had recovered from COVID-19.

This clone was detected only once. The chain carries TRBV19 and TRBJ2-7; 8 bases align to TRBD1. J gave up 3 bases and V 6 bases, and 4 bases lay outside the gene matches. The CDR3 spans 13 residues. The germline gives CDR1 LNHDA, CDR2 SQIVND (reference sequence). The CDR3 DNA reads TGTGCCAGTAGCCCGACAGGGGTCTACGAGCAGTACTTC. The encoded protein is CASSPTGVYEQYF.

This chain connects TRBV11-2 to TRBJ2-1, with no clear D. This CDR3 spans 13 amino acids. V was shortened by 2 bases and J by 6 bases, with 8 bases between the two germline ends. Germline V lookup: CDR1 SGHAT, CDR2 FQNNGV. The CDR3 reads CASSLWRGNEQFF. The CDR3 DNA reads TGTGCCAGCAGCTTATGGCGAGGCAATGAGCAGTTCTTC.

The chain carries TRBV19 and TRBJ2-2; TRBD1 matches 9 bases. This CDR3 comprises 16 residues. Trimming at V came to 5 bases and at J to 4 bases, leaving 8 bases not matched to a gene. Germline V gene data show CDR1 as LNHDA and CDR2 as SQIVND (reference sequence). The CDR3: CASSGYRGLGTGELFF. CDR3 bases: TGTGCCAGTAGTGGATACAGGGGGCTTGGCACCGGGGAGCTGTTTTTT.

The chain uses TRBV24-1 and TRBJ1-5, with 9 nucleotides matching TRBD1. The V and J ends lost 5 bases and 4 bases, in that order; junction bases with no gene match: 11. The CDR3 is 17 amino acids. Germline values: CDR1 KGHDR, CDR2 SFDVKD. CDR3 nucleotide sequence: TGTGCCACCAGTGGTAAAGCCGGGACAGGGAGGAATCAGCCCCAGCATTTT. It is translated as CATSGKAGTGRNQPQHF.

The V and J genes are TRBV28 and TRBJ1-6; the D gene is possibly TRBD1 (6 bases). Germline CDR1 reads MDHEN; CDR2 reads SYDVKM. The CDR3 sequence is 13 residues long. The ends were cut back, 8 bases at V and 2 bases at J, with 7 bases in the middle. CDR3 sequence reads: CASRDTYNSPLHF. The DNA for the CDR3 is TGTGCCAGCCGGGACACCTATAATTCACCCCTCCACTTT.

Worth noting for this clone: Germline is not matched at one junction end, which may reflect a read error. The chain has TRBV29-1 and TRBJ2-7, with TRBD1 matching over 7 bases. This CDR3 contains 15 residues. Germline values: CDR1 SQVTM, CDR2 ANQGSEA. Written as DNA, the CDR3 is TGCAGCGTTGAAGATACAGGGGTTCCCTCCAACGAGCAGTACTTC. It codes for CSVEDTGVPSNEQYF.

This clone was picked up one time. The V and J genes are TRBV19 and TRBJ1-3; no reliable D call. This CDR3 has 15 amino acids. V gave up 6 bases and J gave up 0 bases, with 12 bases separating them. Germline V lookup: CDR1 LNHDA, CDR2 SQIVND (reference sequence). CDR3 sequence reads: CASRPGFLSGNTIYF. CDR3 sequence (DNA): TGTGCCAGTAGACCGGGATTTCTCTCTGGAAACACCATATATTTT. The full variable domain, rest sourced from reference TRBV19 and TRBJ1-3, is DGGITQSPKYLFRKEGQNVTLSCEQNLNHDAMYWYRQDPGQGLRLIYYSQIVNDFQKGDIAEGYSVSREKKESFPLTVTSAQKNPTAFYLCASRPGFLSGNTIYFGEGSWLTVV.

V is TRBV5-8 and J is TRBJ2-1, with 8 bases matching TRBD1. The ends lost 0 bases at V and 3 bases at J; junction bases unmatched: 8. Germline values: CDR1 SGHTS, CDR2 YDEGEE. The CDR3 runs to 17 residues. The CDR3 reads CASSLGQGAMFYNEQFF. DNA of the CDR3: TGTGCCAGCAGCTTGGGTCAGGGGGCGATGTTCTACAATGAGCAGTTCTTC. Based on the CDR3 plus reference TRBV5-8 and TRBJ2-1, the full variable domain is EAGVTQSPTHLIKTRGQQATLRCSPISGHTSVYWYQQALGLGLQFLLWYDEGEERNRGNFPPRFSGRQFPNYSSELNVNALELEDSALYLCASSLGQGAMFYNEQFFGPGTRLTVL.

This clone was found a few times. This chain uses TRBV15 with TRBJ1-1; 7 nucleotides align to TRBD1. Trimming removed 0 bases from V and 3 bases from J; junction bases left unmatched: 4. This CDR3 is built from 15 residues. Germline CDR1 and CDR2: LNHNV and YYDKDF (reference sequence). The CDR3 is CATSRDFGTDTEAFF. The CDR3 nucleotides are TGTGCCACCAGCAGAGACTTCGGGACAGACACTGAAGCTTTCTTT. Full variable domain (rest looked up from reference TRBV15 and TRBJ1-1): DAMVIQNPRYQVTQFGKPVTLSCSQTLNHNVMYWYQQKSSQAPKLLFHYYDKDFNNEADTPDNFQSRRPNTSFCFLDIRSPGLGDTAMYLCATSRDFGTDTEAFFGQGTRLTVV.

This clone was seen more than once but under ten times. V usage is TRBV11-2 and J usage is TRBJ2-5; 7 bases fit TRBD1. Trimming at V came to 3 bases and at J to 5 bases, leaving 15 bases not matched to a gene. This CDR3 region has 17 residues. CDR1 is SGHAT and CDR2 is FQNNGV in the germline V gene. In DNA, the CDR3 is TGTGCCAGCAGCTTTCGAGACAACAGGGGATCGGGGGAGACCCAGTACTTC. Translated: CASSFRDNRGSGETQYF.

This chain joins TRBV2 and TRBJ1-2; D is unclear. V was pared by 7 bases and J by 4 bases, with 10 bases between. This CDR3 comprises 12 residues. Germline CDR1 is SNHLY and CDR2 is FYNNEI. This CDR3 reads CASKVIVYGYTF. The CDR3 DNA sequence: TGTGCCAGCAAAGTGATAGTCTATGGCTACACCTTC.

The V and J genes are TRBV5-4 and TRBJ2-1, with a possible D match to TRBD2 (5 bases). The germline CDR1 and CDR2 sequences are SGHNT and YYREEE (reference sequence). The CDR3 contains 14 residues. Trimming cost V 4 bases and J 8 bases, with 16 bases left between them. This CDR3 reads CASSLSGISDEQFF. CDR3 DNA: TGTGCCAGCAGCCTATCGGGGATTTCGGATGAGCAGTTCTTC.

The chain has TRBV2 and TRBJ2-7; possible D gene TRBD1, 5 bases. Trimming cost V 0 bases and J 6 bases, with 18 bases left between them. CDR1 and CDR2 (germline): SNHLY, FYNNEI. This CDR3 region has 16 residues. The DNA for the CDR3 is TGTGCCAGCAGTGAAGCGCTTAGGGGCAGGGTAAGCGAGCAGTACTTC. Encoded protein: CASSEALRGRVSEQYF.

This clone was counted once. This rearrangement joins TRBV7-8 to TRBJ1-3, with D tentatively TRBD1 (6 bases). From germline, CDR1 is SGHVS and CDR2 FQNEAQ. The CDR3 consists of 15 residues. V was shortened by 5 bases and J by 1 base, with 12 bases between the two germline ends. The CDR3, as DNA: TGTGCCAGCAGCGGTGGGGACATTTCTGGAAACACCATATATTTT. This codes for CASSGGDISGNTIYF.

The J gene is TRBJ2-1, the V gene TRBV3-1 (or the pseudogene TRBV3-2), with 7 bases matching TRBD1. This CDR3 has 15 amino acids. J lost 0 bases, V lost 3 bases, and 2 bases had no gene match. The V gene's germline CDR1 is LGHDT and CDR2 YNNKEL (reference sequence). CDR3 DNA: TGTGCCAGCAGCCACAGGGGGAGCTCCTACAATGAGCAGTTCTTC. This sequence encodes CASSHRGSSYNEQFF.

V and J are TRBV4-3 and TRBJ2-7; weak D call: TRBD1 (7 bases). This CDR3 comprises 17 residues. Germline V gene lookup returns CDR1 LGHNA and CDR2 YSLEER. V shed 0 bases and J shed 3 bases, with 18 bases lying between them. The CDR3 spells CASSQETSPGGIYEQYF. The CDR3 coding sequence is TGCGCCAGCAGCCAAGAGACCTCACCAGGGGGGATCTACGAGCAGTACTTC.

CDR3 in amino acids: CASSESAGGIYEQYF. The DNA of the CDR3 is TGTGCCAGCAGTGAATCGGCAGGGGGTATCTACGAGCAGTACTTC. V gene TRBV6-4 combines with J gene TRBJ2-7; 7 nucleotides agree with TRBD1. The CDR3 runs to 15 residues. Germline V gives CDR1 MRHNA, CDR2 SNTAGT. V gave up 3 bases and J gave up 3 bases; unmatched junction bases: 8.

CDR3 residues: CASSQAQGSQPQHF. In DNA, the CDR3 is TGTGCCAGCAGCCAGGCACAGGGGTCTCAGCCCCAGCATTTT. This sequence joins TRBV3-1 (or the pseudogene TRBV3-2) and TRBJ1-5; 7 bases line up with TRBD1. This CDR3 region has 14 residues. The germline V gene encodes CDR1 LGHDT and CDR2 YNNKEL (reference sequence). J gave up 6 bases and V 3 bases, and 5 bases lay outside the gene matches.